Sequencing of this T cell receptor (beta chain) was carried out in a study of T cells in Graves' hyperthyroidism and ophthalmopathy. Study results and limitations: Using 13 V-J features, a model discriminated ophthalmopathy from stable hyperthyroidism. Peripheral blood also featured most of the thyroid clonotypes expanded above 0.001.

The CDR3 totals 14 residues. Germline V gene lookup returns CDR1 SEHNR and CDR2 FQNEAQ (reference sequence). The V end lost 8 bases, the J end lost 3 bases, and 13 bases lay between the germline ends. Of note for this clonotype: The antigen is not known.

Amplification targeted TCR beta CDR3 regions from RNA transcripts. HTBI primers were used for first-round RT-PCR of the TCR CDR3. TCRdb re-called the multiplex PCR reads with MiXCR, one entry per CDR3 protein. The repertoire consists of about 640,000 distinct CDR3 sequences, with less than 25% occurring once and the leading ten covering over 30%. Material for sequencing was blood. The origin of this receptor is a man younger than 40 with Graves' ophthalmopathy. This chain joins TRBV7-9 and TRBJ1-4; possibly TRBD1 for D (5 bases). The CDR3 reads CASGGEDANEKLFF. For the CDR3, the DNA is TGTGCCAGCGGAGGGGAGGATGCTAATGAAAAACTGTTTTTT.